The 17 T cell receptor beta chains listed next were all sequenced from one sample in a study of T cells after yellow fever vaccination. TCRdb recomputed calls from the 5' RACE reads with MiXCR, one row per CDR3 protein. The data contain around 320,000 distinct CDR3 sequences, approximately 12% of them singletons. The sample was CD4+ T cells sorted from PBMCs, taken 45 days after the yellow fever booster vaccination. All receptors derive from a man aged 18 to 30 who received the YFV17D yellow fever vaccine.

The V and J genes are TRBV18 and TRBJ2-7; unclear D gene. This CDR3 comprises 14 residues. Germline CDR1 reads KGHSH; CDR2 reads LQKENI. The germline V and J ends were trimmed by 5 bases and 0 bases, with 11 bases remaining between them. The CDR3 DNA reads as TGTGCCAGCTCATTGGACGGCCTCTCCTACGAGCAGTACTTC. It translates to CASSLDGLSYEQYF.

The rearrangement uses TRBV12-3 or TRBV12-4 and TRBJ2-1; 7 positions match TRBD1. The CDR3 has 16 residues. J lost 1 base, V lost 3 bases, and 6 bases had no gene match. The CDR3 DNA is TGTGCCAGCAGTTTTAGTTGGGACAGATCCTACAATGAGCAGTTCTTC. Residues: CASSFSWDRSYNEQFF.

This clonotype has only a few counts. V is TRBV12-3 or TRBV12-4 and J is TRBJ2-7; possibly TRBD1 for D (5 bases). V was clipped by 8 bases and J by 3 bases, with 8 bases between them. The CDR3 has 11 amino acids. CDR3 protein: CASQGRYEQYF. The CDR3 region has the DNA TGTGCCAGCCAGGGTCGCTACGAGCAGTACTTC.

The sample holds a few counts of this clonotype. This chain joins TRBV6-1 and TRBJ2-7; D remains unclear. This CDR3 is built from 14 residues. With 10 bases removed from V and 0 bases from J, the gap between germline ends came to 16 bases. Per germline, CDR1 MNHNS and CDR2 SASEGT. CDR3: CATRGTLISYEQYV. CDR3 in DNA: TGTGCCACCCGAGGTACCCTAATCTCCTACGAGCAGTACGTC.

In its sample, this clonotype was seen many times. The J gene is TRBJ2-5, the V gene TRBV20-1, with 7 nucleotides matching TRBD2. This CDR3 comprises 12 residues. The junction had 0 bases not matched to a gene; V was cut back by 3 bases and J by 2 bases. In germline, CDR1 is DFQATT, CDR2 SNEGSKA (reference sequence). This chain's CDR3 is CSASGGQETQYF. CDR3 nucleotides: TGCAGTGCTAGCGGGGGGCAAGAGACCCAGTACTTC.

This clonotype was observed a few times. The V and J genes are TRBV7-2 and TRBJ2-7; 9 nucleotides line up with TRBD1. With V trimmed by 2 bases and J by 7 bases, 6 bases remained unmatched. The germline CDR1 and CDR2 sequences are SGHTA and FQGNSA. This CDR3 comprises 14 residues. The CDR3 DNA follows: TGTGCCAGCAGCTTAAACAGGGGGCAGGGGGAGCAGTACGTC. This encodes CASSLNRGQGEQYV.

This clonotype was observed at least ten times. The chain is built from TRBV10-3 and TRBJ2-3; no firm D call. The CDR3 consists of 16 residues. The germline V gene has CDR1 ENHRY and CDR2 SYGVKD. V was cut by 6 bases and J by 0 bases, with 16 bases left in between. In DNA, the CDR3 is TGTGCCATCAGGGACCGGGCGGCGGCTAGCACAGATACGCAGTATTTT. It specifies CAIRDRAAASTDTQYF.

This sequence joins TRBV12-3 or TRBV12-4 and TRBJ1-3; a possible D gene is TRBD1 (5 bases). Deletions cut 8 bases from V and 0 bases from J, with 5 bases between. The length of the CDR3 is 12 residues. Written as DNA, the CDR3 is TGTGCCAGCGGGGGCTCTGGAAACACCATATATTTT. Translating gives CASGGSGNTIYF.

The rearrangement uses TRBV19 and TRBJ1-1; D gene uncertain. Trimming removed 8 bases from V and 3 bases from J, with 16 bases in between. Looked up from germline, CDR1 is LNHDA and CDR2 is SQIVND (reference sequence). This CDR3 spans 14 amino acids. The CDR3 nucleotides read TGTGCCAGTCGGATAGAGGTATCTTACACTGAAGCTTTCTTT. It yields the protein CASRIEVSYTEAFF.

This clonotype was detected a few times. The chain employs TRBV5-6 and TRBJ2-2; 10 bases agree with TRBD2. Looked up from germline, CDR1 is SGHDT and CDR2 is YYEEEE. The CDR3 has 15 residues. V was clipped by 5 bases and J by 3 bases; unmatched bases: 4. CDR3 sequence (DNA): TGTGCCAGCAGTAGAGGACTAGCGGACACCGGGGAGCTGTTTTTT. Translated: CASSRGLADTGELFF. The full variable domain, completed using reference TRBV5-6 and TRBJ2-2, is DAGVTQSPTHLIKTRGQQVTLRCSPKSGHDTVSWYQQALGQGPQFIFQYYEEEERQRGNFPDRFSGHQFPNYSSELNVNALLLGDSALYLCASSRGLADTGELFFGEGSRLTVL.

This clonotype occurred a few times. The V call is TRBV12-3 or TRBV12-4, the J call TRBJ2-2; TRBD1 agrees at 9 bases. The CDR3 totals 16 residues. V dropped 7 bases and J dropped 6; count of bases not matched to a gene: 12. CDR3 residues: CASTSLGTGSAGELFF. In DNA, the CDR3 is TGTGCCAGCACCTCCTTAGGGACAGGGAGCGCCGGGGAGCTGTTTTTT.

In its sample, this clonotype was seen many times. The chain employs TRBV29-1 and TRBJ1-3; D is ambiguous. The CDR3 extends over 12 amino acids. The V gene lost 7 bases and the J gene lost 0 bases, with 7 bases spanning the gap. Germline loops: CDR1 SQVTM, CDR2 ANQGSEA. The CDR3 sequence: CSAHYSGNTIYF. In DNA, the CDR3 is TGCAGCGCCCACTACTCTGGAAACACCATATATTTT. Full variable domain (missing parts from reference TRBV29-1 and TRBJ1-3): SAVISQKPSRDICQRGTSLTIQCQVDSQVTMMFWYRQQPGQSLTLIATANQGSEATYESGFVIDKFPISRPNLTFSTLTVSNMSPEDSSIYLCSAHYSGNTIYFGEGSWLTVV.

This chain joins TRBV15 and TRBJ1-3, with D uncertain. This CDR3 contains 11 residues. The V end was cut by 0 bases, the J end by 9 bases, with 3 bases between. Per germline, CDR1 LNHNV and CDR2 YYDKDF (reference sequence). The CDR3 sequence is CATSREGTIYF. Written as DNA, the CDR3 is TGTGCCACCAGCAGAGAGGGCACCATATATTTT.

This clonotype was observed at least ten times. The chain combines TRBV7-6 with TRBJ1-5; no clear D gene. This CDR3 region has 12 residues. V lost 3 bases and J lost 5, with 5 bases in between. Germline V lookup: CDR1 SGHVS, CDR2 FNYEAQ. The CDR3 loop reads CASSFLDQPQHF. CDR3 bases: TGTGCCAGCAGCTTCTTGGATCAGCCCCAGCATTTT.

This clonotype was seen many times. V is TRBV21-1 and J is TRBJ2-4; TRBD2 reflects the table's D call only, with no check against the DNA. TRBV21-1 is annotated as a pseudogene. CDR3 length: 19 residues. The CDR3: CASMELALAREAAKNIQYF. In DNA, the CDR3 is TGTGCCAGCATGGAATTGGCCCTTGCCAGGGAGGCCGCCAAAAACATTCAGTACTTC.

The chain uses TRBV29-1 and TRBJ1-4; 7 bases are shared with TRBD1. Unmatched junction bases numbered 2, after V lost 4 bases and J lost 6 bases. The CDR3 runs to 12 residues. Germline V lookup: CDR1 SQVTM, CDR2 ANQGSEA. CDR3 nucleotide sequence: TGCAGCGTTGGCACAGGGGATGAAAAACTGTTTTTT. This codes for CSVGTGDEKLFF.

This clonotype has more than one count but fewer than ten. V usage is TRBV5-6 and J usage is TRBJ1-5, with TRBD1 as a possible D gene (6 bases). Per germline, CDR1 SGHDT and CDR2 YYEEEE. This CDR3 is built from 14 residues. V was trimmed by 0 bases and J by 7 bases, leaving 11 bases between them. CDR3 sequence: CASSLVGAPQPQHF. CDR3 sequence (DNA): TGTGCCAGCAGCTTGGTGGGGGCTCCCCAGCCCCAGCATTTT.